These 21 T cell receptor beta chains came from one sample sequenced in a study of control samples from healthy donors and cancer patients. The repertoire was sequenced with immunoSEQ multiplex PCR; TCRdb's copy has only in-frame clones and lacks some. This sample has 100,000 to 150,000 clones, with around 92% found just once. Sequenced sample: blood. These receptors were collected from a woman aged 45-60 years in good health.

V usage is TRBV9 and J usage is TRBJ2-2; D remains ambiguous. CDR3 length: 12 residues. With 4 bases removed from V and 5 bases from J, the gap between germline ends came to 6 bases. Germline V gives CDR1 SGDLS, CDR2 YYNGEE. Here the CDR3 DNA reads TGTGCCAGCAGCCATAGTACCGGGGAGCTGTTTTTT. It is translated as CASSHSTGELFF.

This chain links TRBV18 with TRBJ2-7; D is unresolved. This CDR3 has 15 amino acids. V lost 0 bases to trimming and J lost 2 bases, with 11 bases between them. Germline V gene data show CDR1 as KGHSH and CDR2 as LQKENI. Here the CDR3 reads CASSPPGMGTYEQYF. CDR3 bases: TGTGCCAGCTCACCACCGGGCATGGGAACCTACGAGCAGTACTTC. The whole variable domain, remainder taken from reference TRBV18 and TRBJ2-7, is NAGVMQNPRHLVRRRGQEARLRCSPMKGHSHVYWYRQLPEEGLKFMVYLQKENIIDESGMPKERFSAEFPKEGPSILRIQQVVRGDSAAYFCASSPPGMGTYEQYFGPGTRLTVT.

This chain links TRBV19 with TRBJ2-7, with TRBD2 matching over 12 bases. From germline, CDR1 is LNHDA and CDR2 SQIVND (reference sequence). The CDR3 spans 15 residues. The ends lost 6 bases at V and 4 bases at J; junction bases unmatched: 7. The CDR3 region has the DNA TGTGCCAGTAGGAACTCCGGGACTAGCGGGTACGAGCAGTACTTC. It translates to CASRNSGTSGYEQYF.

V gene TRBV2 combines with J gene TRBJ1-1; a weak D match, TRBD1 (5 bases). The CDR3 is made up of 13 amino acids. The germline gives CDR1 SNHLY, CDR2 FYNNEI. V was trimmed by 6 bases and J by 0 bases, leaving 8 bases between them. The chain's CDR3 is CASRRQMNTEAFF. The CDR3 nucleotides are TGTGCCAGCAGGAGACAGATGAACACTGAAGCTTTCTTT.

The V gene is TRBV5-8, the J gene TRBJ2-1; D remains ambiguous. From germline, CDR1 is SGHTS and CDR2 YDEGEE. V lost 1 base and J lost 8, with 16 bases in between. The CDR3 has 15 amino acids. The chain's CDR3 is CASSLSLTAVHEQFF. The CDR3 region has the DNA TGTGCCAGCAGCTTGAGCCTAACGGCGGTTCATGAGCAGTTCTTC.

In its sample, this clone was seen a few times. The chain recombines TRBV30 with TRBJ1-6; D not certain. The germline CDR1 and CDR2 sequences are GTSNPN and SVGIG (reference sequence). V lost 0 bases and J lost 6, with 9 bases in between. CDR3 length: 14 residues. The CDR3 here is CAWSVGQLNSPLHF. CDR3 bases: TGTGCCTGGAGTGTAGGGCAACTTAATTCACCCCTCCACTTT.

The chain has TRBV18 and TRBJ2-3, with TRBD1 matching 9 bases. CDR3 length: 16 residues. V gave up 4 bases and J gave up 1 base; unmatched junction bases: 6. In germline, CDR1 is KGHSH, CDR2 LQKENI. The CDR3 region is CASSRARDRGTDTQYF. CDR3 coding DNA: TGTGCCAGCTCACGAGCCCGGGACAGGGGCACAGATACGCAGTATTTT.

Here the CDR3 DNA reads TGTGCCACCAGCAGAGATCGGGGGACCAATGAGCAGTTCTTC. Protein sequence: CATSRDRGTNEQFF. This rearrangement joins TRBV15 to TRBJ2-1, with D perhaps TRBD2 (6 bases). Germline V gene data show CDR1 as LNHNV and CDR2 as YYDKDF (reference sequence). CDR3 length: 14 amino acids. Trimming cost V 0 bases and J 6 bases, with 9 bases left between them.

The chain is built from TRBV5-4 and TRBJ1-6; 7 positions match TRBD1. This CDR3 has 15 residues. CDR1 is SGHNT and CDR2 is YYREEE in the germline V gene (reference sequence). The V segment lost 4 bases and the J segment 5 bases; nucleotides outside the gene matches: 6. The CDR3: CASSTSGGNNSPLHF. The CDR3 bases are TGTGCCAGCAGCACCTCAGGGGGGAATAATTCACCCCTCCACTTT.

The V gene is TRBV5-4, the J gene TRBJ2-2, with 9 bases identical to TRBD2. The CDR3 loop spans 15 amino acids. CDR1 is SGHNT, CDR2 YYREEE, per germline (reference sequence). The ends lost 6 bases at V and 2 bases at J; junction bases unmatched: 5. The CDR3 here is CASTDSGRNTGELFF. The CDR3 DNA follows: TGTGCCAGCACCGATAGCGGGAGAAACACCGGGGAGCTGTTTTTT.

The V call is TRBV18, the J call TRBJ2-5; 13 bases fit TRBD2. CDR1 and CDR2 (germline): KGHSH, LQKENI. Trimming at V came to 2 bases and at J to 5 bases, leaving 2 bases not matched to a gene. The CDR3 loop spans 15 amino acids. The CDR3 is CASSPLGLAGETQYF. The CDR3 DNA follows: TGTGCCAGCTCACCATTGGGACTAGCGGGGGAGACCCAGTACTTC.

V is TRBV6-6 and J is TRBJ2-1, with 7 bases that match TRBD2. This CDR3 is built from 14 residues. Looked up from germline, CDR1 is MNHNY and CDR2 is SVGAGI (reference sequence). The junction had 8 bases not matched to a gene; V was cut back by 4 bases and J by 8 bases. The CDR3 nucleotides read TGTGCCAGCAGTTCCCCAAGGCTAGCGGATGAGCAGTTCTTC. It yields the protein CASSSPRLADEQFF.

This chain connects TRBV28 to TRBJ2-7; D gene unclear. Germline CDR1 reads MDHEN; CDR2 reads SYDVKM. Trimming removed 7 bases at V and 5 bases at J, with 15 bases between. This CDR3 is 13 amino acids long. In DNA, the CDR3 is TGTGCCAGCACGTTGGTCTCAGCCGACGAGCAGTACTTC. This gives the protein CASTLVSADEQYF.

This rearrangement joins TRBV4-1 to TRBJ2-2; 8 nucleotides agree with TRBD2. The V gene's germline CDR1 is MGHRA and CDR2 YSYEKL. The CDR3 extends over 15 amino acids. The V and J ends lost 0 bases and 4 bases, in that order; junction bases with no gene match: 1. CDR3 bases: TGCGCCAGCAGCCAAGAAGGGACTAGCACCGGGGAGCTGTTTTTT. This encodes CASSQEGTSTGELFF.

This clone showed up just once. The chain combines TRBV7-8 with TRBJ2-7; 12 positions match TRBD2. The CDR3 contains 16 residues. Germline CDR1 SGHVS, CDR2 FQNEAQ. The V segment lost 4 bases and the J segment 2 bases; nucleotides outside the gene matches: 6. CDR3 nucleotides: TGTGCCAGCAGCTCCAGGACTAGCGGGGCGACCTACGAGCAGTACTTC. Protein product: CASSSRTSGATYEQYF.

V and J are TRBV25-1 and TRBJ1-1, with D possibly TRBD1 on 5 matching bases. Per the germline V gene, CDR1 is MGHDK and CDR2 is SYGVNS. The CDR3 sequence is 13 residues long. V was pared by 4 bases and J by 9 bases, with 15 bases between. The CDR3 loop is CASSAPWGDQAFF. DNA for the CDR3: TGTGCCAGCAGTGCCCCGTGGGGGGACCAAGCTTTCTTT.

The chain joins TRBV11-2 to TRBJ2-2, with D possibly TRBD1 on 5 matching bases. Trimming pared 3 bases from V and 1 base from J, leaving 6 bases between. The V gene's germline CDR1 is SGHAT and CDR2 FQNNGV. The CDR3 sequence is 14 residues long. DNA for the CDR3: TGTGCCAGCAGCTTGACAGTGAACACCGGGGAGCTGTTTTTT. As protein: CASSLTVNTGELFF.

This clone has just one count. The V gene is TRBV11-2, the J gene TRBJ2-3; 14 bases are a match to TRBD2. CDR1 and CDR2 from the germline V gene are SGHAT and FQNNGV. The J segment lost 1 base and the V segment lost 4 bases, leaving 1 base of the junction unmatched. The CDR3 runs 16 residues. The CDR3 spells CASSSGLAGGTDTQYF. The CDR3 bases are TGTGCCAGCAGCTCGGGACTAGCGGGGGGCACAGATACGCAGTATTTT. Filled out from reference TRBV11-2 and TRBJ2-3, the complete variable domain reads EAGVAQSPRYKIIEKRQSVAFWCNPISGHATLYWYQQILGQGPKLLIQFQNNGVVDDSQLPKDRFSAERLKGVDSTLKIQPAKLEDSAVYLCASSSGLAGGTDTQYFGPGTRLTVL.

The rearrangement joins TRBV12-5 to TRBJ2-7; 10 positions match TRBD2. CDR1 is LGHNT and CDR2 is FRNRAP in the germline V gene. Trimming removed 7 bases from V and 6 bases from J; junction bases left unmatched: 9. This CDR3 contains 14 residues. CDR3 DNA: TGTGCTAGTGCCCCTAGCGGGAGCGGAAGCGAGCAGTACTTC. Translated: CASAPSGSGSEQYF.

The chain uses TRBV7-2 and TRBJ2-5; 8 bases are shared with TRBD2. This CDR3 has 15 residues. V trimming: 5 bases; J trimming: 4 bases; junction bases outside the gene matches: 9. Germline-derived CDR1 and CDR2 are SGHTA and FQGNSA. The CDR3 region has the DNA TGTGCCAGCAGCCCATCGGGAGGGCCTACAGAGACCCAGTACTTC. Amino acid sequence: CASSPSGGPTETQYF.

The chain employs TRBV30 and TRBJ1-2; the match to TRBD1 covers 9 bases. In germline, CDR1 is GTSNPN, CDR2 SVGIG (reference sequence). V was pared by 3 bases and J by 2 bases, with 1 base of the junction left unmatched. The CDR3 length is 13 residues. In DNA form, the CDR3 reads TGTGCCTGGAGACAGGGGGCAAACTATGGCTACACCTTC. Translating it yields CAWRQGANYGYTF.